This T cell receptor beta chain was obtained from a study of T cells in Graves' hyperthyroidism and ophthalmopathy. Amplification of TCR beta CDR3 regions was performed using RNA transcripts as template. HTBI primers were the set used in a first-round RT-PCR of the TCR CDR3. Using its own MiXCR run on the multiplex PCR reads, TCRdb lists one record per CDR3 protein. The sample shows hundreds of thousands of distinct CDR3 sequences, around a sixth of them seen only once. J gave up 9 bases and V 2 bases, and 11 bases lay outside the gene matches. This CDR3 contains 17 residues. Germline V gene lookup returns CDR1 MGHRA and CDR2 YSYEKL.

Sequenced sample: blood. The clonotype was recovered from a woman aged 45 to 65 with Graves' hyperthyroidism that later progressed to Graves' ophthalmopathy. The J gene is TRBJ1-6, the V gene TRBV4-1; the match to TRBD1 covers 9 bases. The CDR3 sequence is CASSQKFWTGVASPLHF. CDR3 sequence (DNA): TGCGCCAGCAGCCAAAAATTTTGGACAGGGGTGGCTTCACCCCTCCACTTT.